These 22 T cell receptor beta chains came from one sample sequenced in a study of radiation and T cells in renal cell carcinoma. The table came from immunoSEQ multiplex PCR; TCRdb's copy has only in-frame clones and leaves some out. The sample includes about 90,000 clones, roughly 84% seen only once; the top ten take approximately 7.7%. Time point of the sample: blood 4 weeks post-SBRT, at nephrectomy. Treatment described: 15 Gy SBRT to primary tumor, nephrectomy 4 weeks later. The material was blood, obtained from a patient whose treatment included radiotherapy and nephrectomy. The receptor set was obtained from a man aged 60 to 69 with renal cell carcinoma.

The rearrangement links TRBV19 to TRBJ2-7; 7 positions agree with TRBD1. Germline V gene data show CDR1 as LNHDA and CDR2 as SQIVND (reference sequence). The CDR3 length is 15 residues. J was trimmed by 4 bases and V by 9 bases; bases with no gene match: 15. For the CDR3, the DNA is TGTGCCAGCCAACCTCGGGTAGGGGGCCAGTACGAGCAGTACTTC. Protein: CASQPRVGGQYEQYF.

The chain employs TRBV7-9 and TRBJ2-1, with D perhaps TRBD2 (7 bases). Per the germline V gene, CDR1 is SEHNR and CDR2 is FQNEAQ (reference sequence). V lost 3 bases to trimming and J lost 10 bases, with 19 bases between them. The CDR3 loop spans 15 amino acids. In DNA form, the CDR3 reads TGTGCCAGCAGCTTTGTCAGAAGGGGGGGAGAAGAGCAGTTCTTC. This gives the protein CASSFVRRGGEEQFF.

The DNA for the CDR3 is TGTGCCAGCAGTCTCTTCCGGGACTCCAACTATGGCTACACCTTC. This encodes CASSLFRDSNYGYTF. V gene TRBV6-5 combines with J gene TRBJ1-2; D might be TRBD1 (5 bases). Germline V gives CDR1 MNHEY, CDR2 SVGAGI. The CDR3 length is 15 residues. Trimming stripped 5 bases from V and 2 bases from J, with 15 bases between.

The rearrangement uses TRBV28 and TRBJ1-5, with D hard to call. V dropped 3 bases and J dropped 0 bases, with 9 bases sitting between them. The CDR3 is made up of 15 amino acids. Germline V CDR1 and CDR2: MDHEN, SYDVKM. For the CDR3, the DNA is TGTGCCAGCAGTTTCGCCTTATATAGCAATCAGCCCCAGCATTTT. Amino acid sequence: CASSFALYSNQPQHF.

The J gene is TRBJ2-4, the V gene TRBV29-1; no firm D call. CDR1 is SQVTM, CDR2 ANQGSEA, per germline. With 0 bases removed from V and 3 bases from J, the gap between germline ends came to 12 bases. This CDR3 is 15 amino acids long. CDR3 sequence reads: CSVEEVRARKNIQYF. CDR3 in DNA: TGCAGCGTTGAAGAAGTACGGGCACGCAAAAACATTCAGTACTTC. Full variable domain (missing parts from reference TRBV29-1 and TRBJ2-4): SAVISQKPSRDICQRGTSLTIQCQVDSQVTMMFWYRQQPGQSLTLIATANQGSEATYESGFVIDKFPISRPNLTFSTLTVSNMSPEDSSIYLCSVEEVRARKNIQYFGAGTRLSVL.

This chain joins TRBV28 and TRBJ1-2; D uncertain. Per germline, CDR1 MDHEN and CDR2 SYDVKM. The length of the CDR3 is 19 residues. V lost 4 bases and J 6 bases, leaving 30 bases between the germline ends. The CDR3 region has the DNA TGTGCCAGCAGTTCAGGTTATCCCGGGTATCGACAAAGGCCCCATGGCTACACCTTC. Residues: CASSSGYPGYRQRPHGYTF.

This chain links TRBV27 with TRBJ1-5; D gene unclear. This CDR3 comprises 15 residues. Per the germline V gene, CDR1 is MNHEY and CDR2 is SMNVEV (reference sequence). V lost 2 bases and J 0 bases, leaving 8 bases between the germline ends. CDR3 bases: TGTGCCAGCAGTTTAAGGAGCAATAGCAATCAGCCCCAGCATTTT. It encodes CASSLRSNSNQPQHF.

The gene calls are TRBV5-1 and TRBJ1-2; D uncertain. V shed 4 bases and J shed 6 bases, with 19 bases lying between them. This CDR3 has 15 amino acids. Germline V gene sequence: CDR1 SGHRS, CDR2 YFSETQ. The DNA of the CDR3 is TGCGCCAGCAGCCCCCGAGGGCCCCCAGGCGATGGCTACACCTTC. Amino acids: CASSPRGPPGDGYTF.

This chain links TRBV13 with TRBJ1-2; TRBD1 is a possible D gene (6 bases). Germline CDR1 is PRHDT and CDR2 is FYEKMQ (reference sequence). V lost 5 bases and J 7 bases, leaving 14 bases between the germline ends. The CDR3 totals 13 residues. This CDR3 reads CASSQTGIGGYTF. In nucleotides, the CDR3 is TGTGCCAGCAGCCAAACAGGGATCGGTGGCTACACCTTC.

The chain recombines TRBV19 with TRBJ1-2; no clear D gene. This CDR3 is built from 16 residues. The germline V and J ends were trimmed by 5 bases and 7 bases, with 23 bases remaining between them. Per the germline V gene, CDR1 is LNHDA and CDR2 is SQIVND (reference sequence). The CDR3 spells CASSQYDRVFSSGYTF. In nucleotides, the CDR3 is TGTGCCAGTAGTCAATACGATAGGGTTTTTTCCTCTGGCTACACCTTC.

The chain carries TRBV29-1 and TRBJ1-1; 7 nucleotides align to TRBD1. Germline V CDR1 and CDR2: SQVTM, ANQGSEA. The CDR3 runs 16 residues. V lost 4 bases to trimming and J lost 0 bases; unmatched junction nucleotides: 11. The CDR3 nucleotides read TGCAGCGTTGCAAGTCCAGGGACAGCCCTGAACACTGAAGCTTTCTTT. It specifies CSVASPGTALNTEAFF.

The chain uses TRBV5-1 and TRBJ1-2, with D possibly matching TRBD1 (5 bases). The germline CDR1 and CDR2 sequences are SGHRS and YFSETQ. The CDR3 sequence is 13 residues long. V dropped 4 bases and J dropped 3 bases, with 10 bases sitting between them. CDR3 amino acids: CASSPGGDYGYTF. In nucleotides, the CDR3 is TGCGCCAGCAGCCCGGGGGGAGACTATGGCTACACCTTC. Full variable domain (missing parts from reference TRBV5-1 and TRBJ1-2): KAGVTQTPRYLIKTRGQQVTLSCSPISGHRSVSWYQQTPGQGLQFLFEYFSETQRNKGNFPGRFSGRQFSNSRSEMNVSTLELGDSALYLCASSPGGDYGYTFGSGTRLTVV.

The gene calls are TRBV6-1 and TRBJ2-2; D not certain. CDR1 and CDR2 (germline): MNHNS, SASEGT. V was cut by 2 bases and J by 6 bases, with 10 bases left in between. The CDR3 contains 14 residues. CDR3 in DNA: TGTGCCAGCAGTGAATCAGATTCTGCCGGGGAGCTGTTTTTT. Protein: CASSESDSAGELFF.

V usage is TRBV30 and J usage is TRBJ2-2; D is perhaps TRBD1 (5 bases). Germline CDR1 GTSNPN, CDR2 SVGIG (reference sequence). V shed 3 bases and J shed 3 bases, with 20 bases lying between them. The CDR3 is 17 residues long. The CDR3 DNA is TGTGCCTGGAGCATACCCTCGCCAGGGTCCGACACCGGGGAGCTGTTTTTT. Translating gives CAWSIPSPGSDTGELFF.

The genes are TRBV18 and TRBJ1-1; D unclear. CDR1 is KGHSH and CDR2 is LQKENI in the germline V gene. V was cut by 6 bases and J by 0 bases, with 11 bases left in between. The CDR3 runs to 14 residues. In DNA, the CDR3 is TGTGCCAGCTCCCCCAACTATCTGAACACTGAAGCTTTCTTT. It codes for CASSPNYLNTEAFF. The complete variable domain, with remaining parts taken from reference TRBV18 and TRBJ1-1, reads NAGVMQNPRHLVRRRGQEARLRCSPMKGHSHVYWYRQLPEEGLKFMVYLQKENIIDESGMPKERFSAEFPKEGPSILRIQQVVRGDSAAYFCASSPNYLNTEAFFGQGTRLTVV.

V gene TRBV25-1 combines with J gene TRBJ2-1; 7 nucleotides agree with TRBD1. This CDR3 is built from 17 residues. Germline V gene lookup returns CDR1 MGHDK and CDR2 SYGVNS. J lost 6 bases, V lost 4 bases, and 15 bases had no gene match. The CDR3 DNA follows: TGTGCCAGCAGTGGTCTGATACAGGGGTTCGGTGGCAATGAGCAGTTCTTC. Protein product: CASSGLIQGFGGNEQFF.

The chain couples TRBV27 to TRBJ2-1; 13 bases align to TRBD2. The CDR3 sequence is 15 residues long. With 4 bases clipped from V and 9 bases from J, the junction kept 6 bases outside the gene matches. The V gene's germline CDR1 is MNHEY and CDR2 SMNVEV (reference sequence). The CDR3 DNA reads as TGTGCCAGCAGTTACGGACTAGCGGGAGTATCTGAGCAGTTCTTC. This sequence encodes CASSYGLAGVSEQFF.

J is TRBJ2-2 and V is TRBV5-1; 8 bases align to TRBD1. V was clipped by 3 bases and J by 3 bases; unmatched bases: 7. CDR1 and CDR2 (germline): SGHRS, YFSETQ. This CDR3 comprises 16 residues. CDR3 bases: TGCGCCAGCAGCTCTGGGACAGGCCATTACACCGGGGAGCTGTTTTTT. Protein product: CASSSGTGHYTGELFF.

The V and J genes are TRBV28 and TRBJ1-2; D gene ambiguous. The V end was cut by 7 bases, the J end by 5 bases, with 11 bases between. Germline loops: CDR1 MDHEN, CDR2 SYDVKM. CDR3 length: 12 residues. The CDR3 protein is CASTGMRYGYTF. CDR3 in DNA: TGTGCCAGCACGGGGATGCGGTATGGCTACACCTTC.

The V gene is TRBV12-2, the J gene TRBJ2-7; no check of the table's D call, TRBD1, against the DNA was made. TRBV12-2 is listed as a pseudogene. The CDR3 contains 17 residues. Here the CDR3 DNA reads TGTGCAAGTCGCTTAGTGTTGACAGGGAAATTCTCCTACGAGCAGTACTTC. The encoded protein is CASRLVLTGKFSYEQYF.

V and J are TRBV7-9 and TRBJ2-7, with TRBD1 as a possible D gene (5 bases). The CDR3 length is 14 residues. Trimming removed 6 bases at V and 5 bases at J, with 17 bases between. Germline values: CDR1 SEHNR, CDR2 FQNEAQ (reference sequence). CDR3 loop: CASRAGFGRDEQYF. The CDR3 DNA sequence: TGTGCCAGCAGAGCAGGGTTTGGAAGAGACGAGCAGTACTTC.

This clone was recorded once. This sequence joins TRBV4-1 and TRBJ1-3, with unresolved D. This CDR3 spans 11 amino acids. With 8 bases removed from V and 4 bases from J, the gap between germline ends came to 6 bases. Germline values: CDR1 MGHRA, CDR2 YSYEKL. CDR3: CASVGGNTIYF. The CDR3 region has the DNA TGCGCCAGCGTCGGAGGAAACACCATATATTTT.